This T cell receptor beta chain originates from a study of regulatory T cells in long-lasting Graves disease. This clonotype was seen many times. Investigators prepared the TCR beta libraries by applying iRepertoire HTBI primers and Arm-PCR of CDR3 regions. In TCRdb, the multiplex PCR reads were re-called with MiXCR into one record per CDR3 protein. The sample has 250,000 or so distinct CDR3 sequences; roughly 18% are singletons. Time point described: newly diagnosed GD, antithyroid drugs for less than 3 months. The TCR library used RNA extracted from PBMCs. These records were also assigned to another study, of T cells in Graves' hyperthyroidism and ophthalmopathy. That paper adds: TCR CDR3 underwent first-round RT-PCR with the HTBI primer set.

This clonotype was obtained from a woman aged 30 to 39 with Graves disease. The input for sequencing was peripheral blood mononuclear cells (PBMCs), taken at new diagnosis, from a patient treated with antithyroid drugs.

CDR3 sequence reads: CASSLGQGASNQPQHF. The CDR3 region has the DNA TGCGCCAGCAGCTTGGGGCAGGGGGCAAGCAATCAGCCCCAGCATTTT. The chain is built from TRBV5-1 and TRBJ1-5; 8 nucleotides line up with TRBD1. After removal of 0 bases from V and 1 base from J, the junction contained 3 bases not matched to a gene. The CDR3 consists of 16 residues. CDR1 and CDR2 from the germline V gene are SGHRS and YFSETQ.